The 18 T cell receptor beta chains below all came from one sample that was sequenced in a study of blood T cell repertoires in COVID-19. The table came from immunoSEQ multiplex PCR; TCRdb's copy has only in-frame clones and leaves some out. Altogether about 220,000 clones are present, roughly 75% being singletons, with the ten largest covering roughly 6.7%. Sequenced material: peripheral blood. All receptors derive from a woman aged 70-85 years with acute or convalescent COVID-19.

This clone was counted once. The chain employs TRBV4-3 and TRBJ2-7, with D possibly matching TRBD2 (7 bases). Germline lookup yields CDR1 LGHNA and CDR2 YSLEER. The CDR3 runs 15 residues. V was trimmed by 3 bases and J by 4 bases, leaving 16 bases between them. The CDR3 is CASSQSRGGYYEQYF. The DNA of the CDR3 is TGCGCCAGCAGCCAGTCGAGGGGGGGGTATTACGAGCAGTACTTC.

This clone appeared a single time. This rearrangement joins TRBV19 to TRBJ2-1, with 11 nucleotides matching TRBD2. CDR3 length: 16 residues. Germline-derived CDR1 and CDR2 are LNHDA and SQIVND (reference sequence). Germline trimming cut 5 bases from V and 1 base from J; bases unmatched to any gene: 4. CDR3 in amino acids: CASSGGLAGSYNEQFF. CDR3 coding DNA: TGTGCCAGTAGTGGCGGACTAGCGGGTTCCTACAATGAGCAGTTCTTC. Drawing the rest from reference TRBV19 and TRBJ2-1, the complete variable domain is DGGITQSPKYLFRKEGQNVTLSCEQNLNHDAMYWYRQDPGQGLRLIYYSQIVNDFQKGDIAEGYSVSREKKESFPLTVTSAQKNPTAFYLCASSGGLAGSYNEQFFGPGTRLTVL.

The chain couples TRBV30 to TRBJ1-5; 12 bases align to TRBD1. Looked up from germline, CDR1 is GTSNPN and CDR2 is SVGIG (reference sequence). The CDR3 length is 15 residues. With 2 bases clipped from V and 6 bases from J, the junction kept 5 bases outside the gene matches. CDR3 nucleotides: TGTGCCTGGAGTTTTAGGGACAGGGGGCTTCAGCCCCAGCATTTT. As protein: CAWSFRDRGLQPQHF.

The rearrangement links TRBV10-3 to TRBJ2-2; TRBD2 might be the D (6 bases). The germline V and J ends were trimmed by 3 bases and 5 bases, with 16 bases remaining between them. CDR3 length: 16 amino acids. Germline CDR1 reads ENHRY; CDR2 reads SYGVKD. The DNA for the CDR3 is TGTGCCATCAGTGAATCCGGTGGGGGAGGAACCGGGGAGCTGTTTTTT. Amino acid sequence: CAISESGGGGTGELFF.

The chain has TRBV18 and TRBJ2-7; 7 nucleotides line up with TRBD1. V shed 3 bases and J 1 base; nucleotides not matched to a gene: 6. The CDR3 spans 15 residues. Germline assignment: CDR1 KGHSH and CDR2 LQKENI. DNA of the CDR3: TGTGCCAGCTCACCGCGGCAGGGGGAGTCCTACGAGCAGTACTTC. Translating it yields CASSPRQGESYEQYF.

The chain combines TRBV5-4 with TRBJ1-1, with TRBD1 matching 8 bases. V trimming: 0 bases; J trimming: 3 bases; junction bases outside the gene matches: 7. This CDR3 has 16 residues. CDR1 is SGHNT, CDR2 YYREEE, per germline (reference sequence). CDR3 bases: TGTGCCAGCAGCTTGGAGCCGACAGGGGCGGACACTGAAGCTTTCTTT. This encodes CASSLEPTGADTEAFF.

The CDR3 loop reads CASSPQGVNTEAFF. The CDR3 region has the DNA TGTGCCAGCTCACCTCAGGGGGTGAACACTGAAGCTTTCTTT. The rearrangement joins TRBV18 to TRBJ1-1, with 7 bases identical to TRBD1. The trim removed 3 bases at V and 0 bases at J, leaving 1 base unmatched. The CDR3 runs 14 residues. CDR1 and CDR2 (germline): KGHSH, LQKENI.

The CDR3 nucleotides are TGTGCCTGGAGGCGACAGGGGGCCGGTGGCTACACCTTC. It specifies CAWRRQGAGGYTF. The rearrangement links TRBV30 to TRBJ1-2, with 10 bases that match TRBD1. With V trimmed by 3 bases and J by 7 bases, 5 bases remained unmatched. The CDR3 totals 13 residues. Germline CDR1 GTSNPN, CDR2 SVGIG (reference sequence).

The J gene is TRBJ1-5, the V gene TRBV18; D is perhaps TRBD1 (6 bases). Germline V gene lookup returns CDR1 KGHSH and CDR2 LQKENI. This CDR3 is 15 amino acids long. Trimming took 4 bases from V and 1 from J, leaving 11 bases between them. The CDR3 loop is CASSLTGTSNQPQHF. Here the CDR3 DNA reads TGTGCCAGCTCACTAACCGGGACAAGCAATCAGCCCCAGCATTTT. Full variable domain (outside the CDR3, taken from reference TRBV18 and TRBJ1-5): NAGVMQNPRHLVRRRGQEARLRCSPMKGHSHVYWYRQLPEEGLKFMVYLQKENIIDESGMPKERFSAEFPKEGPSILRIQQVVRGDSAAYFCASSLTGTSNQPQHFGDGTRLSIL.

The genes are TRBV5-1 and TRBJ2-1, with TRBD1 matching over 7 bases. In germline, CDR1 is SGHRS, CDR2 YFSETQ. J was trimmed by 5 bases and V by 4 bases; bases with no gene match: 9. The CDR3 contains 15 residues. CDR3 bases: TGCGCCAGCAGCCTAGGGGGCGCAGGGAACAATGAGCAGTTCTTC. It encodes CASSLGGAGNNEQFF.

This clone was counted once. The chain uses TRBV4-3 and TRBJ2-5; D may be TRBD1 (6 bases). Trimming shortened V by 0 bases and J by 5 bases, and 16 bases separated the two germline ends. There are 16 residues in the CDR3. Germline CDR1 and CDR2: LGHNA and YSLEER. DNA for the CDR3: TGCGCCAGCAGCCAAGATGATTCCAGGGGCATGGAGACCCAGTACTTC. Amino acid sequence: CASSQDDSRGMETQYF.

The J gene is TRBJ2-4, the V gene TRBV6-5; tentative D call: TRBD1 (6 bases). This CDR3 spans 13 amino acids. Germline-derived CDR1 and CDR2 are MNHEY and SVGAGI. The ends were cut back, 8 bases at V and 6 bases at J, with 14 bases in the middle. The CDR3 here is CASALGARNIQYF. The CDR3 coding sequence is TGTGCCAGCGCTTTGGGGGCTAGAAACATTCAGTACTTC.

The V call is TRBV7-2, the J call TRBJ2-1; 9 nucleotides line up with TRBD1. CDR1 and CDR2 (germline): SGHTA, FQGNSA. The CDR3 length is 14 residues. CDR3 DNA sequence: TGTGCAGGGGGGGTAGGGACAGGGCCCAATGAGCAGTTCTTC. Protein: CAGGVGTGPNEQFF. The full variable domain, completed using reference TRBV7-2 and TRBJ2-1, is GAGVSQSPSNKVTEKGKDVELRCDPISGHTALYWYRQSLGQGLEFLIYFQGNSAPDKSGLPSDRFSAERTGGSVSTLTIQRTQQEDSAVYLCAGGVGTGPNEQFFGPGTRLTVL.

The rearrangement joins TRBV9 to TRBJ2-3; the D gene is possibly TRBD2 (6 bases). V lost 0 bases and J lost 10, with 15 bases in between. This CDR3 contains 14 residues. Germline CDR1 and CDR2: SGDLS and YYNGEE. The CDR3 is CASSVDSGTYSQYF. The CDR3 DNA reads as TGTGCCAGCAGCGTAGATTCGGGGACTTACTCGCAGTATTTT.

The chain carries TRBV11-3 and TRBJ1-1; D possibly corresponds to TRBD1 (5 bases). CDR1 SGHNT and CDR2 YENEEA come from the germline V gene. The CDR3 runs to 14 residues. Trimming removed 0 bases at V and 10 bases at J, with 15 bases between. The CDR3 here is CASSLDNSQGPAFF. The CDR3 DNA reads TGTGCCAGCAGCTTAGATAATTCTCAGGGTCCAGCTTTCTTT.

The chain has TRBV24-1 and TRBJ2-2, with D uncertain. V was cut by 1 base and J by 2 bases, with 7 bases left in between. The CDR3 contains 15 residues. Germline V gives CDR1 KGHDR, CDR2 SFDVKD. CDR3 in amino acids: CATSDFTRNTGELFF. In nucleotides, the CDR3 is TGTGCCACCAGTGATTTCACCAGAAACACCGGGGAGCTGTTTTTT.

This chain links TRBV7-2 with TRBJ2-5; possibly TRBD2 for D (6 bases). Germline loops: CDR1 SGHTA, CDR2 FQGNSA. The CDR3 contains 16 residues. V dropped 6 bases and J dropped 2 bases, with 19 bases sitting between them. The CDR3 here is CASRHRSNGGQETQYF. CDR3 DNA: TGTGCCAGCAGACATAGGTCGAACGGGGGACAAGAGACCCAGTACTTC.

This clone turned up a few times. The J gene is TRBJ2-2, the V gene TRBV24-1, with D perhaps matching TRBD1 (6 bases). There are 14 residues in the CDR3. The V end lost 10 bases, the J end lost 2 bases, and 13 bases lay between the germline ends. Germline CDR1 reads KGHDR; CDR2 reads SFDVKD. For the CDR3, the DNA is TGTGCCACACGCGAGGGGGAAAACACCGGGGAGCTGTTTTTT. This sequence encodes CATREGENTGELFF.